These 25 T cell receptor beta chains originate from one sample sequenced in a study of breast tumors, draining lymph nodes, adjacent tissues. MiXCR was run by TCRdb on the multiplex PCR reads, yielding one entry per CDR3 protein. The profile shows under 250,000 distinct CDR3 sequences, about 30% of them singletons. Breast cancer patients provided tissue from their axillary draining lymph nodes. The material sequenced was axillary lymph node tissue. These receptors all stem from a female donor with breast cancer. Some clones in this sample may be carry-over from other donors' samples.

This clonotype was picked up many times. The chain links TRBV12-3 or TRBV12-4 to TRBJ2-7, with TRBD2 matching 8 bases. The CDR3 consists of 14 residues. V was pared by 6 bases and J by 5 bases, with 9 bases of the junction left unmatched. In nucleotides, the CDR3 is TGTGCCAGCAGCCGACATGCGGGAGGCGACGAGCAGTACTTC. As protein: CASSRHAGGDEQYF.

This clonotype was counted ten times or more. The chain uses TRBV20-1 and TRBJ2-1; 14 positions agree with TRBD2. The CDR3 is made up of 15 amino acids. Germline CDR1 DFQATT, CDR2 SNEGSKA (reference sequence). With 4 bases clipped from V and 2 bases from J, the junction kept 1 base outside the gene matches. As DNA, the CDR3 is TGCAGTGCTATGACTAGCGGGAGGGCCTACAATGAGCAGTTCTTC. Its translation is CSAMTSGRAYNEQFF.

This clonotype was seen only a few times. The V and J genes are TRBV6-2 or TRBV6-3 and TRBJ1-2; no clear D. The V end lost 6 bases, the J end lost 3 bases, and 11 bases lay between the germline ends. CDR1 and CDR2 (germline): MNHEY, SVGEGT. This CDR3 spans 13 amino acids. The CDR3 loop reads CASRTGGHYGYTF. The CDR3 nucleotides read TGTGCCAGCAGGACGGGAGGGCACTATGGCTACACCTTC.

The genes are TRBV29-1 and TRBJ2-3, with D uncertain. The germline V gene encodes CDR1 SQVTM and CDR2 ANQGSEA. With 5 bases removed from V and 3 bases from J, the gap between germline ends came to 18 bases. This CDR3 is built from 15 residues. CDR3 nucleotide sequence: TGCAGCGTTAAAACGACCGACACTACTACAGATACGCAGTATTTT. This sequence encodes CSVKTTDTTTDTQYF.

Worth noting for this clonotype: A much larger clonotype is one base distant, so this may be a read error. V is TRBV6-1 and J is TRBJ2-3; D unclear. The CDR3 runs to 14 residues. Germline V gene data show CDR1 as MNHNS and CDR2 as SASEGT. CDR3 bases: TGTGCCAACAGTCACTCGAAAGGGCAAGATACGCAGTATTTT. Translating gives CANSHSKGQDTQYF.

CDR3 DNA: TGTGCCAGCAGCTTAGTCCAGGGGAACATTCAGTACTTC. It is translated as CASSLVQGNIQYF. The rearrangement uses TRBV7-2 and TRBJ2-4, with D possibly being TRBD1 (6 bases). CDR3 length: 13 residues. Trimming took 1 base from V and 7 from J, leaving 8 bases between them. The germline V gene has CDR1 SGHTA and CDR2 FQGNSA.

As to this clonotype: This sequence may be a read error, since a much larger clone differs from it by one base. The V and J genes are TRBV12-3 or TRBV12-4 and TRBJ2-1; 7 bases align to TRBD2. The CDR3 runs to 14 residues. V lost 8 bases and J lost 3; bases outside the gene matches: 7. The CDR3 DNA follows: TGTGCCAGCGGTACTCGCGGGGGCTACAATGAGCAGTTCTTC. Protein: CASGTRGGYNEQFF.

V gene TRBV2 combines with J gene TRBJ1-4; 7 bases fit TRBD1. CDR1 SNHLY and CDR2 FYNNEI come from the germline V gene. V shed 5 bases and J 8 bases; nucleotides not matched to a gene: 11. The CDR3 loop spans 15 amino acids. The CDR3 loop is CASSIYQGEREKLFF. CDR3 DNA: TGTGCCAGCAGTATCTATCAGGGGGAGAGGGAAAAACTGTTTTTT.

To note about this clonotype: Mismatch with germline at one junction end may stem from a read error. The V gene is TRBV10-2, the J gene TRBJ2-7, with a tentative D call TRBD1 (7 bases). The CDR3 runs to 16 residues. CDR1 and CDR2 from the germline V gene are WSHSY and SAAADI. In DNA, the CDR3 is TGCGCCAGCAGTGACAGGGGGGCTACCCTGACCTACGGGCAGTACTTC. Its translation: CASSDRGATLTYGQYF.

The V and J genes are TRBV27 and TRBJ2-5; 8 bases line up with TRBD2. Per germline, CDR1 MNHEY and CDR2 SMNVEV (reference sequence). The CDR3 is 16 residues long. V shed 5 bases, J shed 5 bases, and the junction held 13 bases outside the gene matches. In DNA, the CDR3 is TGTGCCAGCAGTCATCTCGGACCAGCGGGAGTTGAGACCCAGTACTTC. Protein: CASSHLGPAGVETQYF.

V gene TRBV24-1 combines with J gene TRBJ1-5, with TRBD1 matching 7 bases. The germline V gene has CDR1 KGHDR and CDR2 SFDVKD. CDR3 length: 16 residues. Trimming took 9 bases from V and 2 from J; bases not matched to a gene: 12. The CDR3 coding sequence is TGTGCCACCGGGGTGGGGGGACAGATGGGCAATCAGCCCCAGCATTTT. Residues: CATGVGGQMGNQPQHF.

This clonotype was observed at least ten times. The chain is built from TRBV3-1 and TRBJ2-1; no clear D. The CDR3 runs to 12 residues. Deletions cut 1 base from V and 5 bases from J, with 3 bases between. Looked up from germline, CDR1 is LGHDT and CDR2 is YNNKEL (reference sequence). In DNA, the CDR3 is TGTGCCAGCAGCCAAGCTCACAATGAGCAGTTCTTC. Encoded protein: CASSQAHNEQFF.

This clonotype came up many times. The V and J genes are TRBV24-1 and TRBJ1-4, with unresolved D. V gave up 7 bases and J gave up 5 bases, with 10 bases separating them. The CDR3 covers 13 residues. CDR1 and CDR2 (germline): KGHDR, SFDVKD. The CDR3 DNA sequence: TGTGCCACCAGAAGAAGGAAGAATGAAAAACTGTTTTTT. Protein: CATRRRKNEKLFF.

As regards this clonotype: Sequence at one end of the junction differs from germline and may be a read error. This chain connects TRBV15 to TRBJ1-5; 7 positions match TRBD1. The J call is in doubt because the DNA end fits TRBJ2-3 better. Germline V gene sequence: CDR1 LNHNV, CDR2 YYDKDF (reference sequence). The CDR3 loop spans 16 amino acids. CDR3 in DNA: TGTGCCACCACCAGAATAAGACAGGGTGGCACAGATACGCAGTATTTT. Translated: CATTRIRQGGTDTQYF.

The chain joins TRBV20-1 to TRBJ2-3; D might be TRBD1 or TRBD2, each matching 5 bases. Germline values: CDR1 DFQATT, CDR2 SNEGSKA (reference sequence). V lost 4 bases, J lost 4 bases, and 12 bases lay in between. CDR3 length: 13 residues. The CDR3: CSAMLGPPDTQYF. CDR3 nucleotides: TGCAGTGCTATGCTGGGACCCCCAGATACGCAGTATTTT.

On this clonotype: At one of its ends the junction is not consistent with the germline gene, which may arise from a read error. The V gene is TRBV15, the J gene TRBJ2-6, with D tentatively TRBD1 or TRBD2 (5 bases each). The CDR3 totals 14 residues. Germline values: CDR1 LNHNV, CDR2 YYDKDF (reference sequence). The CDR3 coding sequence is TGTGCCACCAGCAGATCCTCGGGAAGGGACGTTCTGACTTTC. It encodes CATSRSSGRDVLTF.

This clonotype was observed many times. The V call is TRBV9, the J call TRBJ2-7; D is undetermined. V was shortened by 0 bases and J by 6 bases, with 16 bases between the two germline ends. Germline V lookup: CDR1 SGDLS, CDR2 YYNGEE. The CDR3 totals 15 residues. CDR3: CASSVAPSGRLEQYF. The CDR3 DNA is TGTGCCAGCAGCGTAGCCCCCTCGGGTCGGCTCGAGCAGTACTTC.

The chain employs TRBV7-6 and TRBJ1-6, with TRBD1 matching over 8 bases. CDR3 length: 15 residues. V was pared by 1 base and J by 8 bases, with 4 bases of the junction left unmatched. Germline loops: CDR1 SGHVS, CDR2 FNYEAQ. The CDR3 sequence: CASSLGETGDSPLHF. CDR3 coding DNA: TGTGCCAGCAGCTTAGGCGAGACAGGGGATTCACCCCTCCACTTT.

The chain has TRBV9 and TRBJ1-6; possible D gene TRBD1, 5 bases. V was shortened by 4 bases and J by 6 bases, with 17 bases between the two germline ends. The CDR3 contains 16 residues. CDR1 SGDLS and CDR2 YYNGEE come from the germline V gene. The CDR3 DNA follows: TGTGCCAGCAGCCCAGGGACGGAGGGACCTAATTCACCCCTCCACTTT. It encodes CASSPGTEGPNSPLHF. The whole variable domain, filled in from reference TRBV9 and TRBJ1-6, reads DSGVTQTPKHLITATGQRVTLRCSPRSGDLSVYWYQQSLDQGLQFLIQYYNGEERAKGNILERFSAQQFPDLHSELNLSSLELGDSALYFCASSPGTEGPNSPLHFGNGTRLTVT.

This clonotype has ten or more counts. The chain carries TRBV19 and TRBJ2-3; the D gene is possibly TRBD1 (5 bases). Trimming removed 6 bases from V and 2 bases from J, with 12 bases in between. The CDR3 covers 14 residues. Germline CDR1 is LNHDA and CDR2 is SQIVND (reference sequence). CDR3: CASRTDRDTDTQYF. CDR3 DNA sequence: TGTGCCAGTAGAACCGACAGAGACACAGATACGCAGTATTTT.

This clonotype was picked up many times. J is TRBJ2-7 and V is TRBV10-3; 8 bases match TRBD2. The CDR3 extends over 16 amino acids. Germline CDR1 reads ENHRY; CDR2 reads SYGVKD. Trimming at V came to 5 bases and at J to 3 bases, leaving 12 bases not matched to a gene. The CDR3 loop reads CAISNPTVAGYYEQYF. Written as DNA, the CDR3 is TGTGCCATCAGTAACCCCACCGTAGCGGGATACTACGAGCAGTACTTC.

About this clonotype itself: One end of the junction varies from germline; a read error may be responsible. The chain combines TRBV25-1 with TRBJ2-5, with a weak D call TRBD2 (6 bases). Germline CDR1 reads MGHDK; CDR2 reads SYGVNS. This CDR3 comprises 12 residues. The CDR3 coding sequence is TGTACCAGCAGTGTAGGCGGGGAGACCCAGCACTTC. Translated, it gives CTSSVGGETQHF.

The rearrangement joins TRBV10-1 to TRBJ2-3; D perhaps matches TRBD2 (5 bases). CDR1 is WNHNN, CDR2 SYGVQD, per germline (reference sequence). The length of the CDR3 is 15 residues. Trimming cost V 6 bases and J 3 bases, with 16 bases left between them. CDR3 sequence: CASRRTGMGTDTQYF. The CDR3 DNA reads TGCGCCAGCAGACGGACCGGGATGGGTACAGATACGCAGTATTTT.

This clonotype was found many times. The genes are TRBV6-5 and TRBJ1-2; the D gene is possibly TRBD1 (5 bases). V was shortened by 5 bases and J by 4 bases, with 20 bases between the two germline ends. CDR3 length equals 16 residues. CDR1 and CDR2 (germline): MNHEY, SVGAGI. Here the CDR3 DNA reads TGTGCCAGCAGTCCGTACGGGGGATCGGCCTCCTATGGCTACACCTTC. Translated: CASSPYGGSASYGYTF.

The chain employs TRBV30 and TRBJ1-2, with a weak D call TRBD1 (5 bases). V dropped 1 base and J dropped 1 base, with 10 bases sitting between them. The CDR3 has 14 residues. The germline V gene encodes CDR1 GTSNPN and CDR2 SVGIG (reference sequence). CDR3 in amino acids: CAWSEGSFNYGYTF. DNA of the CDR3: TGTGCCTGGAGTGAGGGGAGCTTTAACTATGGCTACACCTTC.